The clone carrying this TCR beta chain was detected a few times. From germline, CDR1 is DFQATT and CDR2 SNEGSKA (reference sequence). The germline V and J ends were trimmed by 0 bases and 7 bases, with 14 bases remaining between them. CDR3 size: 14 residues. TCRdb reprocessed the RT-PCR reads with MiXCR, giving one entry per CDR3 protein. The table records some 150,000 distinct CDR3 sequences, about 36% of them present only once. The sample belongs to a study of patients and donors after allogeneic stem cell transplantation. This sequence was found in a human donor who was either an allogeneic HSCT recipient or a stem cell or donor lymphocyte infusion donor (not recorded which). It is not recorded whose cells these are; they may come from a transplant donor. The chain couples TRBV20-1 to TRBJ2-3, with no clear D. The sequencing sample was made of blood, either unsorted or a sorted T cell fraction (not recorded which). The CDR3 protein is CSARDDLEAYTQYF. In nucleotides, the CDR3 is TGCAGTGCTAGAGATGACCTCGAAGCGTATACGCAGTATTTT.